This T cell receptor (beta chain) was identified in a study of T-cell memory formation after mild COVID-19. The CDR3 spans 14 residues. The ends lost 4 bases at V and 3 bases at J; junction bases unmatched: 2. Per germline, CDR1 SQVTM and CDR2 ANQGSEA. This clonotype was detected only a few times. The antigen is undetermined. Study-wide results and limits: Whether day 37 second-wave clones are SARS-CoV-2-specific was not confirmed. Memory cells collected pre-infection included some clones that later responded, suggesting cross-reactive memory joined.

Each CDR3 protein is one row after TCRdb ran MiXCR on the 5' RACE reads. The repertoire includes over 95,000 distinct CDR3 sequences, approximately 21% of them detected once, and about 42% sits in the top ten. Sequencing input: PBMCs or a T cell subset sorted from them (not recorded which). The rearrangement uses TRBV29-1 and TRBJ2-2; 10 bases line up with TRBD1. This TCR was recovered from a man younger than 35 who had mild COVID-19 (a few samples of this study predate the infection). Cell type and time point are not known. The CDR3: CSVVGQGDTGELFF. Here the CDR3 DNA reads TGCAGCGTTGTAGGACAGGGGGACACCGGGGAGCTGTTTTTT.